The 15 T cell receptor beta chains reported below all come from one sample, sequenced in a study of T-cell reconstitution after alpha-beta-depleted transplantation in children. TCRbeta library construction was performed incorporating unique molecular identifiers. TCRdb processed the PCR reads anew with MiXCR; each CDR3 protein has one entry. The repertoire has roughly 310,000 distinct CDR3 sequences, approximately 20% of them found once; the top ten carry approximately 11%. The starting material was PBMCs, mostly from graft donor cells, obtained 180 days after TCRalphabeta/CD19-depleted stem cell transplant. Receptors originate from a male patient aged 10 to 17 who had a stem cell transplant for acute lymphoblastic leukemia, so the T cells may come from the graft donor.

This clonotype has just one count. The chain is built from TRBV24-1 and TRBJ2-5; 9 nucleotides line up with TRBD2. V shed 0 bases, J shed 5 bases, and the junction held 12 bases outside the gene matches. This CDR3 contains 18 residues. From germline, CDR1 is KGHDR and CDR2 SFDVKD. The CDR3: CATSDLASGDPPRETQYF. CDR3 bases: TGTGCCACCAGTGATTTGGCTAGCGGGGACCCACCTCGGGAGACCCAGTACTTC.

This clonotype was seen only a few times. The rearrangement uses TRBV5-1 and TRBJ2-1; 12 bases agree with TRBD2. Germline-derived CDR1 and CDR2 are SGHRS and YFSETQ. The CDR3 length is 15 residues. J gave up 7 bases and V 4 bases, and 6 bases lay outside the gene matches. This CDR3 is CASSPGLAGPNEQFF. The CDR3 nucleotides read TGCGCCAGCAGCCCCGGACTAGCGGGGCCTAATGAGCAGTTCTTC.

This chain joins TRBV5-1 and TRBJ2-1; TRBD2 matches at 7 bases. This CDR3 is built from 16 residues. V gave up 0 bases and J gave up 7 bases; unmatched junction bases: 10. The germline CDR1 and CDR2 sequences are SGHRS and YFSETQ. The CDR3 here is CASSLAGEGWGNEQFF. In DNA form, the CDR3 reads TGCGCCAGCAGCTTGGCCGGGGAGGGGTGGGGGAATGAGCAGTTCTTC.

V is TRBV3-1 and J is TRBJ1-2; 9 bases match TRBD1. The junction had 5 bases not matched to a gene; V was cut back by 5 bases and J by 7 bases. Germline CDR1 LGHDT, CDR2 YNNKEL (reference sequence). The CDR3 contains 13 residues. The CDR3 region is CASSSYRGLGYTF. The CDR3 DNA follows: TGTGCCAGCAGCTCATACAGGGGGCTTGGCTACACCTTC.

This clonotype was seen at least ten times. J is TRBJ2-7 and V is TRBV7-9; 10 positions agree with TRBD1. V lost 5 bases and J lost 2; bases outside the gene matches: 3. This CDR3 spans 14 amino acids. The V gene's germline CDR1 is SEHNR and CDR2 FQNEAQ (reference sequence). CDR3 residues: CASSRDRGPYEQYF. The CDR3 nucleotides read TGTGCCAGCAGCCGGGACAGGGGTCCCTACGAGCAGTACTTC. Full variable domain (missing parts from reference TRBV7-9 and TRBJ2-7): DTGVSQNPRHKITKRGQNVTFRCDPISEHNRLYWYRQTLGQGPEFLTYFQNEAQLEKSRLLSDRFSAERPKGSFSTLEIQRTEQGDSAMYLCASSRDRGPYEQYFGPGTRLTVT.

The J gene is TRBJ2-2, the V gene TRBV5-1; D not certain. The CDR3 runs to 17 residues. Germline V CDR1 and CDR2: SGHRS, YFSETQ. Between the trimmed V and J ends, which lost 4 bases and 6 bases, there was a span of 22 bases. In DNA, the CDR3 is TGCGCCAGCAGCCCCCAACTACGTAAACACCGGTCCGGGGAGCTGTTTTTT. It yields the protein CASSPQLRKHRSGELFF.

The rearrangement joins TRBV12-3 or TRBV12-4 to TRBJ2-5, with D uncertain. V was clipped by 3 bases and J by 5 bases, with 16 bases between them. This CDR3 contains 15 residues. CDR3 loop: CASSFASTRPETQYF. CDR3 coding DNA: TGTGCCAGCAGTTTTGCTAGTACGAGGCCGGAGACCCAGTACTTC.

DNA for the CDR3: TGTGCCTGGAAGACTTCCCTAATGAACACTGAAGCTTTCTTT. Residues: CAWKTSLMNTEAFF. The chain has TRBV30 and TRBJ1-1; D remains unclear. Trimming shortened V by 4 bases and J by 0 bases, and 12 bases separated the two germline ends. Germline CDR1 and CDR2: GTSNPN and SVGIG (reference sequence). The CDR3 totals 14 residues. Together with reference TRBV30 and TRBJ1-1, the CDR3 gives the full variable domain: SQTIHQWPATLVQPVGSPLSLECTVEGTSNPNLYWYRQAAGRGLQLLFYSVGIGQISSEVPQNLSASRPQDRQFILSSKKLLLSDSGFYLCAWKTSLMNTEAFFGQGTRLTVV.

This clonotype turned up a few times. The chain combines TRBV29-1 with TRBJ2-7, with D possibly being TRBD1 (5 bases). Trimming took 3 bases from V and 6 from J, leaving 9 bases between them. Looked up from germline, CDR1 is SQVTM and CDR2 is ANQGSEA. CDR3 length equals 11 residues. CDR3 amino acids: CSVEVGPEQYF. The CDR3 nucleotides are TGCAGCGTTGAGGTGGGGCCCGAGCAGTACTTC.

J is TRBJ1-2 and V is TRBV7-9, with 8 bases lining up with TRBD1. V shed 3 bases and J 8 bases; nucleotides not matched to a gene: 14. Germline V gene data show CDR1 as SEHNR and CDR2 as FQNEAQ (reference sequence). The CDR3 consists of 16 residues. The CDR3 protein is CASSFMGQEGLSGYTF. In nucleotides, the CDR3 is TGTGCCAGCAGCTTCATGGGACAGGAGGGTTTATCCGGCTACACCTTC.

In this sample, this clonotype turned up once. The chain combines TRBV9 with TRBJ2-3, with 11 bases that match TRBD2. Losses at the gene ends were 3 bases for V and 2 bases for J; bases not matched to a gene: 5. Germline V CDR1 and CDR2: SGDLS, YYNGEE. CDR3 length equals 16 residues. CDR3 in DNA: TGTGCCAGCAGCGCCCGACTAGCGGGACTCACAGATACGCAGTATTTT. This codes for CASSARLAGLTDTQYF.

The chain has TRBV7-9 and TRBJ1-1; D remains ambiguous. The germline V and J ends were trimmed by 1 base and 9 bases, with 3 bases remaining between them. This CDR3 has 10 residues. Germline assignment: CDR1 SEHNR and CDR2 FQNEAQ (reference sequence). The CDR3 DNA reads TGTGCCAGCAGCTTAGGGCAAGCTTTCTTT. This translates into CASSLGQAFF.

This clonotype was observed a handful of times. The chain joins TRBV5-1 to TRBJ2-1, with 9 positions matching TRBD2. V lost 4 bases and J lost 4; bases outside the gene matches: 6. This CDR3 comprises 15 residues. CDR1 SGHRS and CDR2 YFSETQ come from the germline V gene. Here the CDR3 DNA reads TGCGCCAGCAGCGAAACTAGCGGGCCTTACAATGAGCAGTTCTTC. Amino acids: CASSETSGPYNEQFF.

This clonotype was found a few times. The rearrangement links TRBV10-3 to TRBJ2-7; TRBD1 aligns across 7 bases. Germline CDR1 ENHRY, CDR2 SYGVKD. J was trimmed by 0 bases and V by 3 bases; bases with no gene match: 5. This CDR3 spans 15 amino acids. In nucleotides, the CDR3 is TGTGCCATCAGTGACAGGGGGAACCTCTCCTACGAGCAGTACTTC. The encoded protein is CAISDRGNLSYEQYF.

This sequence joins TRBV20-1 and TRBJ2-1; TRBD2 matches 9 bases. V lost 6 bases, J lost 2 bases, and 5 bases stayed unmatched. Germline V lookup: CDR1 DFQATT, CDR2 SNEGSKA (reference sequence). This CDR3 comprises 14 residues. DNA for the CDR3: TGCAGTGCGGCGACTAGCGGCCCCTACAATGAGCAGTTCTTC. It is translated as CSAATSGPYNEQFF.